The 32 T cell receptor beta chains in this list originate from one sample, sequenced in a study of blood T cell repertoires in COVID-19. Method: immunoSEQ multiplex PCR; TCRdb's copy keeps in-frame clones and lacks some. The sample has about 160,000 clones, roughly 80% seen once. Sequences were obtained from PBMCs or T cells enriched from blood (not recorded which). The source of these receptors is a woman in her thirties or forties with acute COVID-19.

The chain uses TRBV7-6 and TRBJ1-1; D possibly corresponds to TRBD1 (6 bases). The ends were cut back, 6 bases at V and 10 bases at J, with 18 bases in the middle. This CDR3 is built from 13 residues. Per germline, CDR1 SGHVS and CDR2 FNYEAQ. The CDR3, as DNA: TGTGCCAGCAGGAATTTAGGGGAGGGGGGAGCTTTCTTT. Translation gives CASRNLGEGGAFF. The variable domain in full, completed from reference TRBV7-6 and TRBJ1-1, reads GAGVSQSPRYKVTKRGQDVALRCDPISGHVSLYWYRQALGQGPEFLTYFNYEAQQDKSGLPNDRFSAERPEGSISTLTIQRTEQRDSAMYRCASRNLGEGGAFFGQGTRLTVV.

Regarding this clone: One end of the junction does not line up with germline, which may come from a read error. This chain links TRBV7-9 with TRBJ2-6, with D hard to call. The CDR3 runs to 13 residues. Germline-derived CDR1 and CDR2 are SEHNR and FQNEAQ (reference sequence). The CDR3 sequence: CATSESGANVLTF. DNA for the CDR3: TGTGCCACCAGCGAGTCTGGGGCCAACGTCCTGACTTTC.

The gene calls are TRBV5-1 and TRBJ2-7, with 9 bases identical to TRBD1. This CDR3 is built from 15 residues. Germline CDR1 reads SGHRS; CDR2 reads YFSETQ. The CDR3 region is CASSLTGTGFYGQYV. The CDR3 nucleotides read TGCGCCAGCAGCTTGACCGGGACAGGGTTTTACGGGCAGTACGTC.

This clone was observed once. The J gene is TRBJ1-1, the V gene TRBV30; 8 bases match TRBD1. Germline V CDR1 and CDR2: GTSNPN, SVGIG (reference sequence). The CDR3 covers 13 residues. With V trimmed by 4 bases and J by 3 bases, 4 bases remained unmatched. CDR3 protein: CAWTGGADTEAFF. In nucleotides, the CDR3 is TGTGCCTGGACAGGGGGCGCGGACACTGAAGCTTTCTTT.

The CDR3, as DNA: TGTGCCAGCAGCCCCGACAGGGAGAACACCGGGGAGCTGTTTTTT. Its protein is CASSPDRENTGELFF. The V call is TRBV27, the J call TRBJ2-2; 7 bases align to TRBD1. V gave up 6 bases and J gave up 1 base; unmatched junction bases: 5. Germline values: CDR1 MNHEY, CDR2 SMNVEV (reference sequence). CDR3 size: 15 residues.

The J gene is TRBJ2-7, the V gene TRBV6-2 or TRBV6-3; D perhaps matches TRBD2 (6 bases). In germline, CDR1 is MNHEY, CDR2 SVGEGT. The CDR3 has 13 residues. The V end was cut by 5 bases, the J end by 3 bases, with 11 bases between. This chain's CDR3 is CASSPRDFYEQYV. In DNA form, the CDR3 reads TGTGCCAGCAGTCCCCGGGACTTCTACGAGCAGTACGTC.

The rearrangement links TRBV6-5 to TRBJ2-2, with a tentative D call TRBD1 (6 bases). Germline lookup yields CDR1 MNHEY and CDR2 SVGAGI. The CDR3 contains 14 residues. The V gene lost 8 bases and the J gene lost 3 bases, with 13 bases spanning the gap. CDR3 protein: CASPATGHTGELFF. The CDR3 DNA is TGTGCCAGCCCCGCGACAGGACACACCGGGGAGCTGTTTTTT.

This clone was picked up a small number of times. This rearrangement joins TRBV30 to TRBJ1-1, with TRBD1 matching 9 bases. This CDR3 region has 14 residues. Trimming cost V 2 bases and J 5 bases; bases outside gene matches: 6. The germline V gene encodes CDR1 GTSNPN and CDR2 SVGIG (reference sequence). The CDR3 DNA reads TGTGCCTGGAGTCTTGGACAGGGGAGGACTGAAGCTTTCTTT. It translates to CAWSLGQGRTEAFF.

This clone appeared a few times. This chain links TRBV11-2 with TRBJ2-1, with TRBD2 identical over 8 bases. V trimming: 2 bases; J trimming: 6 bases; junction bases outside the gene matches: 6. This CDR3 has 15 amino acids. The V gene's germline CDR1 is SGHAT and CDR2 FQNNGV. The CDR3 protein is CASSLLREVINEQFF. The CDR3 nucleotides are TGTGCCAGCAGCTTACTGCGGGAGGTAATCAATGAGCAGTTCTTC.

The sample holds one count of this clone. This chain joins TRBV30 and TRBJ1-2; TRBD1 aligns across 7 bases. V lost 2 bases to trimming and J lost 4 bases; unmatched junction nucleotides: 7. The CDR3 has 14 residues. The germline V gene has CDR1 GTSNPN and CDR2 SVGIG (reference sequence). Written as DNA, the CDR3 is TGTGCCTGGAGTACGGACAGGAACCTCTATGGCTACACCTTC. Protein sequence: CAWSTDRNLYGYTF. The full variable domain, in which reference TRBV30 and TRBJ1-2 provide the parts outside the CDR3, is SQTIHQWPATLVQPVGSPLSLECTVEGTSNPNLYWYRQAAGRGLQLLFYSVGIGQISSEVPQNLSASRPQDRQFILSSKKLLLSDSGFYLCAWSTDRNLYGYTFGSGTRLTVV.

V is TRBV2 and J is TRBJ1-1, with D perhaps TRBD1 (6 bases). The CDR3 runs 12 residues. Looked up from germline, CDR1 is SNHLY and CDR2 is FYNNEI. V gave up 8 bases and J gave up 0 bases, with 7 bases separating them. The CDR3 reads CASGQMNTEAFF. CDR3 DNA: TGTGCCAGCGGACAGATGAACACTGAAGCTTTCTTT.

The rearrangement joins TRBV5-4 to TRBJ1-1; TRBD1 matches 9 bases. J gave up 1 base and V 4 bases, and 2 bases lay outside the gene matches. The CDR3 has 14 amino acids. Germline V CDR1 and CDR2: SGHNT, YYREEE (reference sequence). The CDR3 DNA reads TGTGCCAGCAGCAAGGACAGGGGGAACACTGAAGCTTTCTTT. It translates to CASSKDRGNTEAFF. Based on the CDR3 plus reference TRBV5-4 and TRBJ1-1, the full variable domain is ETGVTQSPTHLIKTRGQQVTLRCSSQSGHNTVSWYQQALGQGPQFIFQYYREEENGRGNFPPRFSGLQFPNYSSELNVNALELDDSALYLCASSKDRGNTEAFFGQGTRLTVV.

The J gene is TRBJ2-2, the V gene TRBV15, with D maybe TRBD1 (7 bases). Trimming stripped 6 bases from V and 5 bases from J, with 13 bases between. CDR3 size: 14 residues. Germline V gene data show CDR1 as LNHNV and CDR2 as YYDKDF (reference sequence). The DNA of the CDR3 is TGTGCCACCAGAAGCAGGGGGGAGACCGGGGAGCTGTTTTTT. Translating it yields CATRSRGETGELFF.

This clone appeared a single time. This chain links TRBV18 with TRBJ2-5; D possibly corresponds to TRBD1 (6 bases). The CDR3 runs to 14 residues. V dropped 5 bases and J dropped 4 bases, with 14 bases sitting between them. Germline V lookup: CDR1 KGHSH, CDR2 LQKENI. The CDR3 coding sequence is TGTGCCAGCTCAGGCCAGGGGCCCCCAGAGACCCAGTACTTC. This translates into CASSGQGPPETQYF.

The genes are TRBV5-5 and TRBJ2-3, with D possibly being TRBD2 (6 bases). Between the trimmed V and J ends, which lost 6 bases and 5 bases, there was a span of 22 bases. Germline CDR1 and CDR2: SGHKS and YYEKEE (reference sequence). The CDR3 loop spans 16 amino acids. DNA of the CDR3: TGTGCCAGCATTGCCGGGGACTTCCCAAGTGTAGATACGCAGTATTTT. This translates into CASIAGDFPSVDTQYF.

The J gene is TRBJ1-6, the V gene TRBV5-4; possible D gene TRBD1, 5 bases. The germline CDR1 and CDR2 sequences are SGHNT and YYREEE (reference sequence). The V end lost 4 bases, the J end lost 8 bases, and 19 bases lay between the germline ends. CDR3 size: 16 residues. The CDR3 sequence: CASSTGRPGGDSPLHF. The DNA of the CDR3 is TGTGCCAGCAGCACTGGACGTCCCGGAGGGGATTCACCCCTCCACTTT.

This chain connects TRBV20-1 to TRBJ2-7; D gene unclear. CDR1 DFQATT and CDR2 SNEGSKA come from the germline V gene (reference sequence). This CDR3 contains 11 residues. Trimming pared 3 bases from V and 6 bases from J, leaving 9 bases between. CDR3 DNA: TGCAGTGCTAGCAGGTTGGTCGAGCAGTACTTC. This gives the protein CSASRLVEQYF.

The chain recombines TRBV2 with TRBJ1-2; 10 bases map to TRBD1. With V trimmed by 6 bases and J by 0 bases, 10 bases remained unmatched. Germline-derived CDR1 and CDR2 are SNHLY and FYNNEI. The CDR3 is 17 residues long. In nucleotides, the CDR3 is TGTGCCAGCAGCCCCGGGACAGGGGTAACATCTAACTATGGCTACACCTTC. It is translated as CASSPGTGVTSNYGYTF.

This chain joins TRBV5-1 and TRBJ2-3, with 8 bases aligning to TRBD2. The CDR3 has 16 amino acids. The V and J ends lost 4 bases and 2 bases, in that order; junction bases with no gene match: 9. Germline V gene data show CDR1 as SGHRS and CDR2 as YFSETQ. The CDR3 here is CASSAIGTRNTDTQYF. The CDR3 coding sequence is TGCGCCAGCAGCGCTATAGGGACTAGAAACACAGATACGCAGTATTTT.

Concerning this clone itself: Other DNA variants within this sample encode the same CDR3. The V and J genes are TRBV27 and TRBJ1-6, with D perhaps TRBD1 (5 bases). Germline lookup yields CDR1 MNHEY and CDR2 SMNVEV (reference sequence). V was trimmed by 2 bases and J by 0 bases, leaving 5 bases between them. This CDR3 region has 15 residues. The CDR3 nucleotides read TGTGCCAGCAGTTTAAGGGGCTCCTATAATTCACCCCTCCACTTT. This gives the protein CASSLRGSYNSPLHF.

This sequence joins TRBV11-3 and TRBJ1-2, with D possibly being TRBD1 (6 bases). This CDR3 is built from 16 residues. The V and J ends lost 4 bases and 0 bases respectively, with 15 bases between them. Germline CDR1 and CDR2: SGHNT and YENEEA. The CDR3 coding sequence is TGTGCCAGCAGCTCCGCGGACAGTCTATCTAACTATGGCTACACCTTC. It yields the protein CASSSADSLSNYGYTF.

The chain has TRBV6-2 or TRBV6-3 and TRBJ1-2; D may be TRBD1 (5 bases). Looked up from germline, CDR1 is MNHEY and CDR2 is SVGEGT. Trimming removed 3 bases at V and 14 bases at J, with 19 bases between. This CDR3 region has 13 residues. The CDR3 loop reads CASSYVDTFGSTF. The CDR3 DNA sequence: TGTGCCAGCAGTTATGTGGACACCTTTGGCTCGACCTTC.

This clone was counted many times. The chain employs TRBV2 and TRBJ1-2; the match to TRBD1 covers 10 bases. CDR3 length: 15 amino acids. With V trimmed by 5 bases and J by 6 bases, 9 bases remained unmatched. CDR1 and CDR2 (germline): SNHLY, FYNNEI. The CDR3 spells CASSKRDRGKNGYTF. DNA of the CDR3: TGTGCCAGCAGTAAAAGGGACAGGGGAAAGAATGGCTACACCTTC.

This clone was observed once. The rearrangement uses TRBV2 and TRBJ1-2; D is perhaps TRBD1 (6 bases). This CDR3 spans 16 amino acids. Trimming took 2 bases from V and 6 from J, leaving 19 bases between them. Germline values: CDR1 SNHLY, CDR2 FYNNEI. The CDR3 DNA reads TGTGCCAGCAGTGAATTAGGGGGGGCAGGGCTCCATGGCTACACCTTC. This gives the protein CASSELGGAGLHGYTF. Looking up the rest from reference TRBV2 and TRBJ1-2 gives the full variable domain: EPEVTQTPSHQVTQMGQEVILRCVPISNHLYFYWYRQILGQKVEFLVSFYNNEISEKSEIFDDQFSVERPDGSNFTLKIRSTKLEDSAMYFCASSELGGAGLHGYTFGSGTRLTVV.

CDR3 coding DNA: TGTGCCACCAGTGATTTGGGAGGGACAGGGCCCGGGGAGCTGTTTTTT. It specifies CATSDLGGTGPGELFF. The rearrangement uses TRBV24-1 and TRBJ2-2; 9 positions agree with TRBD1. This CDR3 contains 16 residues. The V segment lost 0 bases and the J segment 6 bases; nucleotides outside the gene matches: 4. CDR1 and CDR2 from the germline V gene are KGHDR and SFDVKD.

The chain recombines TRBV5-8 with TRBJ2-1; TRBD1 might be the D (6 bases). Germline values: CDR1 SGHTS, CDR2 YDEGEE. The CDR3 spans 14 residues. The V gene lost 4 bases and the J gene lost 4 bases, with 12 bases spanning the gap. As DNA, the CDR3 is TGTGCCAGCAGCCCCCCTACAGGGTACAATGAGCAGTTCTTC. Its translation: CASSPPTGYNEQFF.

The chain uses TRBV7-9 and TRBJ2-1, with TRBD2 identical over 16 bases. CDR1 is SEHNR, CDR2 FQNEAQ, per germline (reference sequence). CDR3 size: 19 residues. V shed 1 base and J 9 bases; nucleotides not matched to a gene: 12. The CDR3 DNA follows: TGTGCCAGCAGCTTAGAGGGACTAGCGGGAGGGCCTCTTCCAAGTGAGCAGTTCTTC. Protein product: CASSLEGLAGGPLPSEQFF. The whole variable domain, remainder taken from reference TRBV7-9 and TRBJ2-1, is DTGVSQNPRHKITKRGQNVTFRCDPISEHNRLYWYRQTLGQGPEFLTYFQNEAQLEKSRLLSDRFSAERPKGSFSTLEIQRTEQGDSAMYLCASSLEGLAGGPLPSEQFFGPGTRLTVL.

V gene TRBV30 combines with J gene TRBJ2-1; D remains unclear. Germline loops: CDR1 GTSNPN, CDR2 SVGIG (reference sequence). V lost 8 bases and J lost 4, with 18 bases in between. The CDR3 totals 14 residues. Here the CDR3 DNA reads TGTGCCCTTCCTTCGCTATCCAATTACAATGAGCAGTTCTTC. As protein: CALPSLSNYNEQFF.

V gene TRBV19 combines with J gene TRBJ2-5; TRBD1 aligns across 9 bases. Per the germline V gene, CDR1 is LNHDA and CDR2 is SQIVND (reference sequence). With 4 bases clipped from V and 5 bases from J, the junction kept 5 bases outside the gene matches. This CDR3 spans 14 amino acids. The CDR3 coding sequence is TGTGCCAGTAGTACCGACAGGGGGTGGGAGACCCAGTACTTC. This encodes CASSTDRGWETQYF.

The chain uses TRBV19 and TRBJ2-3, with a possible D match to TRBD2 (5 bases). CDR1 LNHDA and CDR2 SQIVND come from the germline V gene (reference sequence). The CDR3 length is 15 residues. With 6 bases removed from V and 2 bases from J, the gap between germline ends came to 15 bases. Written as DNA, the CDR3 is TGTGCCAGTAGCCGAATCGGGATACTCACAGATACGCAGTATTTT. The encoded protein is CASSRIGILTDTQYF.

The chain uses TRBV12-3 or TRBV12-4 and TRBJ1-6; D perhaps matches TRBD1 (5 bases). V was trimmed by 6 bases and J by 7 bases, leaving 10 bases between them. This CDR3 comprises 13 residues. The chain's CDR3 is CASRPGWNSPLHF. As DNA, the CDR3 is TGTGCCAGCAGACCAGGGTGGAATTCACCCCTCCACTTT.

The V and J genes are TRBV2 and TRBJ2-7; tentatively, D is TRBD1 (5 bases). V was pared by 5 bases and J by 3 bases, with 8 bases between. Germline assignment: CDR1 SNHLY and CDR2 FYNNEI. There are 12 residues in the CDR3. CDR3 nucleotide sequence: TGTGCCAGCAGTCAGGGTATCTACGAGCAGTACGTC. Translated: CASSQGIYEQYV.